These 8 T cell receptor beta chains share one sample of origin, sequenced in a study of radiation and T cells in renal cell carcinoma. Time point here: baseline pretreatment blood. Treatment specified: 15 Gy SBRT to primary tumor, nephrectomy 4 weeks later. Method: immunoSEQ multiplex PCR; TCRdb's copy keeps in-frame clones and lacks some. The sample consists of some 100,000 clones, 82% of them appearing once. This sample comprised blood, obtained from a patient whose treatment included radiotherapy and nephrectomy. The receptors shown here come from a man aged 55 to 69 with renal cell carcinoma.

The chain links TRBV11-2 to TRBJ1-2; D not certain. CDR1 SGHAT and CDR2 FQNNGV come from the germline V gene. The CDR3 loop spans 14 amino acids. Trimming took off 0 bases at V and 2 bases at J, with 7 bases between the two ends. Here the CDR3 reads CASSLDLGNYGYTF. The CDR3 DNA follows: TGTGCCAGCAGCTTAGATTTGGGAAACTATGGCTACACCTTC.

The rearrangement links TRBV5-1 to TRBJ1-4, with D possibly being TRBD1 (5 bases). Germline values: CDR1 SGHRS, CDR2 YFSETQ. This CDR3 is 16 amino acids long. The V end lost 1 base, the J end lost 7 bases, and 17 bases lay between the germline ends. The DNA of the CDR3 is TGCGCCAGCAGCTTGTGGGGCACCCTCTCGGCTGAAAAACTGTTTTTT. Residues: CASSLWGTLSAEKLFF.

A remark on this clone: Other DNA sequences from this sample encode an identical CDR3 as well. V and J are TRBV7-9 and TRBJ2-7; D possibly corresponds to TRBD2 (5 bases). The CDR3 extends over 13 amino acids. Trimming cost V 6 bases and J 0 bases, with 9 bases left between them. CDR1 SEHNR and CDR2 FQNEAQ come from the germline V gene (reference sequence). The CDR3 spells CASSPRGSYEQYF. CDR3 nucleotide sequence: TGTGCCAGCAGTCCCCGGGGCTCCTACGAGCAGTACTTC.

This CDR3 is CASSQERLAGGEQYF. CDR3 bases: TGCGCCAGCAGCCAAGAACGTCTAGCGGGAGGGGAGCAGTACTTC. The chain links TRBV4-1 to TRBJ2-7; TRBD2 matches at 12 bases. Trimming at V came to 0 bases and at J to 7 bases, leaving 4 bases not matched to a gene. The CDR3 length is 15 residues. Germline loops: CDR1 MGHRA, CDR2 YSYEKL.

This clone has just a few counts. Here the CDR3 reads CASSLGRSEQYF. The CDR3 DNA is TGTGCCAGCAGCTTAGGACGTAGCGAGCAGTACTTC. The chain links TRBV11-2 to TRBJ2-7; D is unclear. The CDR3 sequence is 12 residues long. Trimming removed 1 base from V and 6 bases from J, with 7 bases in between. Germline CDR1 is SGHAT and CDR2 is FQNNGV.

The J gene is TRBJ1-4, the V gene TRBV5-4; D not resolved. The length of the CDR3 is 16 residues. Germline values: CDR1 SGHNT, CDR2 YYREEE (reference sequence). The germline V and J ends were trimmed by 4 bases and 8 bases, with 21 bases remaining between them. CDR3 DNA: TGTGCCAGCAGCGCGGCGGACCGAGCCGGGATGGAAAAACTGTTTTTT. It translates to CASSAADRAGMEKLFF.

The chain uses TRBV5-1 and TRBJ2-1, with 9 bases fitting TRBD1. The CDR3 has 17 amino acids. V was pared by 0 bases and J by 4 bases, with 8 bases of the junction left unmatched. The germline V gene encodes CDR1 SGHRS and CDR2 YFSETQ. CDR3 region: CASSLDLGQGRYNEQFF. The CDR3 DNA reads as TGCGCCAGCAGCTTGGACCTTGGACAGGGGAGATACAATGAGCAGTTCTTC.

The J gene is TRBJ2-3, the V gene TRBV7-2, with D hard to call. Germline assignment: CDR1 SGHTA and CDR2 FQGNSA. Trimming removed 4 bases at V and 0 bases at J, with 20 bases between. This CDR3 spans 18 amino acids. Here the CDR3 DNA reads TGTGCCAGCAGCTCTTCTCGTGGCTTGTCCTCTAGCACAGATACGCAGTATTTT. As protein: CASSSSRGLSSSTDTQYF.